This is a list of T cell receptor beta chains from one sample in a study of blood T cell repertoires in COVID-19. Only in-frame clones appear in the TCRdb table, and some are missing; sequencing was by immunoSEQ multiplex PCR. The table records 310,000 or so clones, approximately 90% of them present only once. The sample taken for sequencing was peripheral blood. The receptor set was obtained from a woman in her twenties or thirties with COVID-19, enrolled during active disease. The CDR3 runs from the conserved cysteine through the conserved F or W. A D gene is named only where the DNA matches it firmly. Clone size is shown for a subset of rows, as once, few, many or a class of expanded clone.

CASSFTGATEAFF TGCGCCAGCAGCTTTACAGGGGCCACTGAAGCTTTCTTT - TRBV5-1 TRBD1 TRBJ1-1
CASTLGGYYSNQPQHF TGTGCCAGCACCCTGGGAGGATACTATAGCAATCAGCCCCAGCATTTT - TRBV28 - TRBJ1-5
CASSQDSGGQAEVAFF TGTGCCAGCAGCCAAGATTCGGGGGGGCAGGCAGAGGTAGCTTTCTTT - TRBV4-2 - TRBJ1-1
CASSAASGRNTGELFF TGTGCCAGCAGCGCGGCTAGCGGGAGGAACACCGGGGAGCTGTTTTTT - TRBV9 TRBD2 TRBJ2-2
CASSLSPDEKLFF TGTGCCAGCAGCTTATCACCGGATGAAAAACTGTTTTTT - TRBV5-5 - TRBJ1-4
CASSKFQGNYGYTF TGTGCCAGCAGCAAATTTCAGGGGAACTATGGCTACACCTTC - TRBV21-1 - TRBJ1-2
CASSGGRTGPYTGELFF TGTGCCAGCAGTGGCGGACGGACAGGGCCCTACACCGGGGAGCTGTTTTTT - TRBV6-1 TRBD1 TRBJ2-2
CAISESQAGYRHEQYF TGTGCCATCAGTGAGAGCCAGGCAGGGTATCGGCACGAGCAGTACTTC - TRBV10-3 - TRBJ2-7
CASITPGVPKLFF TGTGCCAGCATCACTCCAGGTGTGCCGAAACTGTTTTTT few TRBV28 - TRBJ1-4
CASSQPGQRYEQYF TGCGCCAGCAGCCAACCGGGACAGCGCTACGAGCAGTACTTC - TRBV4-1 TRBD1 TRBJ2-7
CASSYSFSLAHEQFF TGTGCCAGCAGTTACAGCTTTTCGTTAGCTCATGAGCAGTTCTTC - TRBV6-5 - TRBJ2-1
CAPSDGLGGAGYGYTF TGTGCCCCCAGTGACGGGTTGGGGGGGGCGGGCTATGGCTACACCTTC - TRBV6-1 - TRBJ1-2
CATSSTRDSYEQYF TGTGCCACCAGCAGTACCCGGGACTCCTACGAGCAGTACTTC once TRBV15 - TRBJ2-7
CASSIRDRDTEAFF TGTGCCAGTAGTATACGGGACAGGGACACTGAAGCTTTCTTT - TRBV19 TRBD1 TRBJ1-1
CASSLAFIDTQYF TGCGCCAGCAGCTTGGCCTTTATCGATACGCAGTATTTT - TRBV5-1 - TRBJ2-3
CASRDRGLSEQYF TGTGCCAGCCGGGACAGGGGGCTCTCCGAGCAGTACTTC - TRBV3-1/TRBV3-2 TRBD1 TRBJ2-7
CASSTGGTYEQYF TGTGCCAGCAGTACAGGGGGAACCTACGAGCAGTACTTC once TRBV5-6 TRBD1 TRBJ2-7
CASSQGTDNSPLHF TGTGCCAGCAGCCAAGGGACAGATAATTCACCCCTCCACTTT - TRBV6-5 TRBD1 TRBJ1-6
CASSRLGGQKQETQYF TGTGCCAGCAGCCGCTTGGGGGGACAGAAACAAGAGACCCAGTACTTC - TRBV5-4 - TRBJ2-5
CASSRDRGYNEQFF TGTGCCAGCAGTCGGGACAGGGGGTACAATGAGCAGTTCTTC - TRBV6-2/TRBV6-3 TRBD1 TRBJ2-1
CASSDRVGLAGGPNTKNIQYF TGTGCCAGCTCCGACAGGGTTGGGCTAGCGGGAGGGCCCAATACCAAAAACATTCAGTACTTC - TRBV2 TRBD2 TRBJ2-4
CAWSGKQGLFYEQYF TGTGCCTGGAGTGGAAAACAGGGCTTATTCTACGAGCAGTACTTC - TRBV30 - TRBJ2-7